This paragraph covers one TCR beta chain sequence. The antigen remains undetermined. The CDR3 totals 14 residues. Trimming left V 0 bases short and J 4 bases short, with 9 bases between. CDR1 GTSNPN and CDR2 SVGIG come from the germline V gene (reference sequence). Genomic DNA acted as the template from which TCR beta VDJ combination and CDR3 sequence profiling were carried out. One entry per CDR3 protein results from TCRdb running MiXCR on the reads. The sample shows 180,000 or so distinct CDR3 sequences, 40% to 55% of them seen only once. The data are from a study of CD8+CD57+ T cells in acquired aplastic anemia. Study as a whole: DNA from sorted CD4+ and CD8+ cells averaged 3.2 ug. Around 11 million reads, on average, were obtained for CD4+ cells from healthy donors.

Overall study results and limits: Patients versus controls showed no significant CD8+ Simpson's diversity difference.

The receptor was isolated from a human donor in good health. This chain joins TRBV30 and TRBJ2-2, with no clear D. Sequenced sample: sorted CD4+, CD8+, or CD8+CD57+ T cells (not recorded which) from PBMCs. This CDR3 is CAWSVTGLTGELFF. The CDR3 DNA follows: TGTGCCTGGAGTGTAACTGGGCTCACCGGGGAGCTGTTTTTT.